Below, 28 T cell receptor beta chains from the same sample are listed, as sequenced in a study of read filtering for tumor transcriptome and immune sequencing. This library used approximately 0.4 ug RNA and molecular barcoded adaptors spanning alpha/delta and beta/gamma chains. TCRdb reanalysed the reads using MiXCR and keeps one entry per CDR3 protein. The top ten hold 24% of the sample, which has about 19,000 distinct CDR3 sequences, around 21% seen once. Sequencing was carried out using a population of CD138-negative cells sorted from bone marrow. All receptors derive from a donor aged 40 or older with multiple myeloma.

The V gene is TRBV7-2, the J gene TRBJ2-5, with D maybe TRBD1 (5 bases). Trimming stripped 4 bases from V and 2 bases from J, with 14 bases between. Germline V gene sequence: CDR1 SGHTA, CDR2 FQGNSA. The CDR3 sequence is 15 residues long. CDR3 in DNA: TGTGCCAGCAGCTCCATCACAGGCTTTCAAGAGACCCAGTACTTC. Residues: CASSSITGFQETQYF.

Within the sample, this clonotype is medium-sized. This chain connects TRBV20-1 to TRBJ2-1; D ambiguous. CDR1 is DFQATT and CDR2 is SNEGSKA in the germline V gene (reference sequence). The CDR3 runs to 14 residues. The V and J ends lost 2 bases and 0 bases respectively, with 8 bases between them. The CDR3 DNA follows: TGCAGTGCTAGATCCACAGTCTCCTACAATGAGCAGTTCTTC. Protein: CSARSTVSYNEQFF.

In the case of this clonotype: A read error may be the cause here, since a much bigger clone is one base away. The V call is TRBV27, the J call TRBJ2-3, with D possibly TRBD2 on 9 matching bases. This CDR3 contains 19 residues. The germline CDR1 and CDR2 sequences are MNHEY and SMNVEV (reference sequence). CDR3 amino acids: CAGSDLQGGVAGGPDTQYF. For the CDR3, the DNA is TGTGCCGGCAGTGACCTACAGGGGGGTGTCGCGGGAGGGCCAGATACGCAGTATTTT.

As for this clonotype: This may be a read error, as it is one base from a much larger clone. This chain uses TRBV7-8 with TRBJ2-3, with D tentatively TRBD2 (6 bases). The germline gives CDR1 SGHVS, CDR2 FQNEAQ. The CDR3 is 15 amino acids. CDR3 in DNA: TGTGCCAGCAGCTCGGCCCGAGCGGGCGCAGATACGCAGAATTTT. Protein product: CASSSARAGADTQNF.

This clonotype was picked up many times. The V gene is TRBV7-3, the J gene TRBJ2-1; TRBD2 agrees at 7 bases. The CDR3 totals 15 residues. Per germline, CDR1 SGHTA and CDR2 FQGTGA. The CDR3 nucleotides are TGTGCGAGCCCCGGGACTACCCATATCTACAATGAGCAGTTCTTC. It translates to CASPGTTHIYNEQFF.

There are many counts of this clonotype. The J gene is TRBJ2-5, the V gene TRBV6-2 or TRBV6-3; a weak D match, TRBD2 (6 bases). The ends were cut back, 0 bases at V and 4 bases at J, with 9 bases in the middle. CDR3 length: 14 residues. The germline CDR1 and CDR2 sequences are MNHEY and SVGEGT. As DNA, the CDR3 is TGTGCCAGCAGTTACTCGGCGGGGAGAGAGACCCAGTACTTC. The encoded protein is CASSYSAGRETQYF.

This clonotype was observed many times. Sequence at one end of the junction differs from germline and may be a read error. The rearrangement joins TRBV5-4 to TRBJ2-2; 9 nucleotides line up with TRBD2. Germline CDR1 SGHNT, CDR2 YYREEE (reference sequence). CDR3 length equals 17 residues. CDR3 in amino acids: CASSHRIAGEFAGELFF. The DNA for the CDR3 is TGCGCCAGCAGCCATCGCATAGCGGGAGAGTTTGCCGGGGAGCTGTTTTTT.

This clonotype was found many times. This chain connects TRBV29-1 to TRBJ2-5, with TRBD2 matching 10 bases. V lost 7 bases and J lost 1; bases outside the gene matches: 9. The CDR3 consists of 15 residues. CDR1 is SQVTM and CDR2 is ANQGSEA in the germline V gene. CDR3 amino acids: CSAWGLAGAQETQYF. In DNA, the CDR3 is TGCAGCGCCTGGGGCCTAGCGGGAGCCCAAGAGACCCAGTACTTC.

This rearrangement joins TRBV24-1 to TRBJ2-6; the D gene is possibly TRBD1 (5 bases). Germline V gene sequence: CDR1 KGHDR, CDR2 SFDVKD. The length of the CDR3 is 18 residues. V lost 8 bases and J lost 0, with 19 bases in between. The CDR3 loop reads CATNNKGRPFSGANVLTF. The CDR3 DNA reads as TGTGCCACCAATAACAAGGGGCGTCCCTTCTCTGGGGCCAACGTCCTGACTTTC.

This clonotype is judged medium-sized. The chain couples TRBV29-1 to TRBJ2-1; TRBD2 might be the D (7 bases). From germline, CDR1 is SQVTM and CDR2 ANQGSEA. Trimming removed 7 bases from V and 0 bases from J, with 13 bases in between. The CDR3 runs to 14 residues. The CDR3 here is CSAEAGASYNEQFF. The CDR3 DNA sequence: TGCAGCGCGGAGGCGGGGGCCTCCTACAATGAGCAGTTCTTC.

Concerning this clonotype: A much larger clone is a single base away; this may be a read error. The CDR3 protein is CANSSRGFSEAFF. The DNA of the CDR3 is TGTGCCAACAGCTCTCGGGGCTTCTCTGAAGCTTTCTTT. The genes are TRBV7-9 and TRBJ1-1; D perhaps matches TRBD1 (5 bases). The CDR3 runs to 13 residues. Germline V gives CDR1 SEHNR, CDR2 FQNEAQ (reference sequence).

In regard to this clonotype: A junction boundary mismatches the germline segment, possibly from a read error. The CDR3 bases are TGCTCCAGCAGCTTCGAGGGAGAGCAGTTCTTC. Translation: CSSSFEGEQFF. The chain has TRBV5-1 and TRBJ2-1, with D perhaps matching TRBD2 (5 bases). Germline V gene sequence: CDR1 SGHRS, CDR2 YFSETQ. The CDR3 runs 11 residues.

The rearrangement uses TRBV7-9 and TRBJ2-7; a possible D gene is TRBD1 (5 bases). Germline CDR1 and CDR2: SEHNR and FQNEAQ (reference sequence). The length of the CDR3 is 11 residues. V shed 3 bases and J shed 6 bases, with 6 bases lying between them. CDR3: CASSFQGEQYF. CDR3 nucleotide sequence: TGTGCCAGCAGCTTTCAGGGCGAGCAGTACTTC.

The sample holds many counts of this clonotype. The chain has TRBV24-1 and TRBJ2-5; the D is unclear. This CDR3 has 15 amino acids. V was shortened by 3 bases and J by 5 bases, with 15 bases between the two germline ends. The germline gives CDR1 KGHDR, CDR2 SFDVKD. The CDR3 loop reads CATSDASGLGETQYF. Written as DNA, the CDR3 is TGTGCCACCAGTGATGCCTCGGGTCTCGGCGAGACCCAGTACTTC.

About this clonotype: A much bigger clone sits one base away, suggesting this may be a read error. This chain uses TRBV11-2 with TRBJ1-2; D unclear. This CDR3 has 12 amino acids. Trimming removed 5 bases at V and 4 bases at J, with 8 bases between. Germline CDR1 is SGHAT and CDR2 is FQNNGV. The CDR3: CASSLSGYGYTF. In DNA form, the CDR3 reads TGTGCCAGCAGCCTGAGCGGCTATGGCTACACCTTC.

In this sample, this clonotype turned up a few times. The chain is built from TRBV29-1 and TRBJ2-1, with 10 bases identical to TRBD1. Germline V CDR1 and CDR2: SQVTM, ANQGSEA. Germline trimming cut 4 bases from V and 6 bases from J; bases unmatched to any gene: 3. The CDR3 is made up of 13 amino acids. CDR3 sequence reads: CSVVGQGVNEQFF. The CDR3 DNA reads TGCAGCGTTGTAGGACAGGGGGTCAATGAGCAGTTCTTC.

This clonotype is categorized as medium-sized. This chain joins TRBV5-1 and TRBJ1-4; maybe TRBD1 (6 bases). The CDR3 is 16 residues long. Germline-derived CDR1 and CDR2 are SGHRS and YFSETQ. V lost 3 bases, J lost 4 bases, and 16 bases lay in between. The CDR3 reads CASSWFGRGVNEKLFF. The DNA of the CDR3 is TGCGCCAGCAGCTGGTTCGGCAGGGGAGTTAATGAAAAACTGTTTTTT.

In this sample, this clonotype turned up many times. V gene TRBV7-9 combines with J gene TRBJ2-3; tentatively, D is TRBD2 (5 bases). This CDR3 region has 15 residues. V lost 8 bases and J lost 4, with 19 bases in between. CDR1 SEHNR and CDR2 FQNEAQ come from the germline V gene (reference sequence). Here the CDR3 reads CASPRTEDFPDTQYF. In DNA, the CDR3 is TGTGCCAGCCCCCGGACGGAGGACTTCCCAGATACGCAGTATTTT.

This clonotype was seen many times. V and J are TRBV14 and TRBJ2-1; 11 bases align to TRBD1. CDR1 is SGHDN and CDR2 is FVKESK in the germline V gene. Germline trimming cut 4 bases from V and 8 bases from J; bases unmatched to any gene: 4. The CDR3 is 14 amino acids. CDR3 loop: CASSLPDRGHEQFF. In nucleotides, the CDR3 is TGTGCCAGCAGCCTCCCGGACAGGGGGCATGAGCAGTTCTTC.

This chain joins TRBV6-2 or TRBV6-3 and TRBJ2-7; the D gene is possibly TRBD2 (6 bases). V was clipped by 2 bases and J by 2 bases, with 13 bases between them. This CDR3 has 15 amino acids. Looked up from germline, CDR1 is MNHEY and CDR2 is SVGEGT. CDR3 sequence reads: CASSYRRESPYEQYF. As DNA, the CDR3 is TGTGCCAGCAGTTACCGCCGGGAGTCCCCCTACGAGCAGTACTTC.

This clonotype was counted many times. Mismatch with germline at one junction end may stem from a read error. This chain links TRBV27 with TRBJ2-3; 9 nucleotides agree with TRBD2. The CDR3 has 18 residues. In germline, CDR1 is MNHEY, CDR2 SMNVEV (reference sequence). CDR3 sequence reads: CASSLIGVAGVWADTRYF. The CDR3 bases are TGTGCCAGCAGTTTAATTGGAGTAGCGGGAGTCTGGGCAGATACGCGGTATTTT.

In this sample, this clonotype turned up many times. V usage is TRBV2 and J usage is TRBJ1-6; D unresolved. CDR3 length equals 12 residues. Trimming left V 6 bases short and J 10 bases short, with 10 bases between. Germline CDR1 SNHLY, CDR2 FYNNEI. This chain's CDR3 is CASRAIDSPLHF. CDR3 nucleotides: TGTGCCAGCAGGGCTATTGACTCACCCCTCCACTTT.

As regards this clonotype: Given a far larger clone just one base away, this is likely a sequencing read error. The V and J genes are TRBV7-9 and TRBJ2-1, with 10 bases lining up with TRBD2. Germline CDR1 and CDR2: SEHNR and FQNEAQ (reference sequence). There are 16 residues in the CDR3. The CDR3 loop is CASSSSGTSVSTEQFF. CDR3 coding DNA: TGTGCTAGCAGCTCATCCGGGACTAGCGTTTCAACGGAGCAGTTCTTC.

Comment on this clonotype: This may arise from a read error, as a much more abundant clone is one base away. V usage is TRBV3-2 and J usage is TRBJ2-1; no DNA check was done on the table's D call, TRBD2. TRBV3-2 is a known pseudogene. The length of the CDR3 is 16 residues. The CDR3 bases are TGTGACAGCAGCCGAACTAGCGGGGTAGACTACAATGAGCAGTTCTTC. The encoded protein is CDSSRTSGVDYNEQFF.

Concerning this clonotype: A read error is possible here, since a much larger clone lies one base away. The chain has TRBV28 and TRBJ2-7; the D is unclear. Germline CDR1 and CDR2: MDHEN and SYDVKM. V shed 3 bases and J shed 3 bases, with 3 bases lying between them. This CDR3 region has 11 residues. The CDR3 here is CASSFSYEQYF. In DNA form, the CDR3 reads TGTGCCAGCAGTTTCAGCTACGAGCAGTACTTC.

In this sample, this clonotype turned up many times. This chain connects TRBV20-1 to TRBJ2-3, with 10 bases aligning to TRBD2. The V gene's germline CDR1 is DFQATT and CDR2 SNEGSKA (reference sequence). V lost 3 bases, J lost 7 bases, and 10 bases stayed unmatched. The length of the CDR3 is 15 residues. The CDR3 loop is CSASPLSGRVNTQYF. CDR3 DNA: TGCAGTGCTAGTCCATTGAGCGGGAGGGTTAATACGCAGTATTTT.

Judged by abundance, this clonotype is medium-sized. The CDR3 spells CASSSASAASGEQFF. CDR3 nucleotide sequence: TGTGCCAGCAGTTCCGCCAGCGCCGCATCGGGTGAGCAGTTCTTC. The rearrangement uses TRBV6-5 and TRBJ2-1; no firm D call. V was trimmed by 4 bases and J by 9 bases, leaving 19 bases between them. The CDR3 loop spans 15 amino acids. CDR1 is MNHEY, CDR2 SVGAGI, per germline.

The sample holds a few counts of this clonotype. CDR3 sequence reads: CATSDLSTGGQYF. The CDR3 coding sequence is TGTGCCACCAGTGACCTTTCAACAGGGGGTCAGTACTTC. This sequence joins TRBV24-1 and TRBJ2-5; 8 bases line up with TRBD1. The CDR3 sequence is 13 residues long. CDR1 is KGHDR and CDR2 is SFDVKD in the germline V gene. V trimming: 4 bases; J trimming: 11 bases; junction bases outside the gene matches: 8.